This entry describes one T cell receptor (beta chain). Its matching antigen is unknown. Looked up from germline, CDR1 is LGHNT and CDR2 is FRNRAP. CDR3 length: 19 residues. V gave up 6 bases and J gave up 5 bases; unmatched junction bases: 16. The source of the sample is a study of CD8 T cells in ankylosing spondylitis. TCRdb re-analysed the 5' RACE reads in MiXCR, keeping a single row per CDR3 protein. The sample lists roughly 160,000 distinct CDR3 sequences, 9.5% to 13% occurring once. Study findings and constraints: Earlier studies detected some motif variants in reactive arthritis synovial fluid and blood. In ankylosing spondylitis patients, matched synovial fluid reportedly showed significant enrichment of disease-linked clones.

Sample: blood, either unsorted or a sorted T cell fraction (not recorded which). The chain links TRBV12-5 to TRBJ2-1; TRBD2 matches 13 bases. This TCR derives from a male donor with ankylosing spondylitis or in good health (not recorded which). DNA of the CDR3: TGTGCTAGTGGGGAAAGACTAGCGGGAGGACGAAGAAATAACAATGAGCAGTTCTTC. It translates to CASGERLAGGRRNNNEQFF. The full variable domain, completed using reference TRBV12-5 and TRBJ2-1, is DARVTQTPRHKVTEMGQEVTMRCQPILGHNTVFWYRQTMMQGLELLAYFRNRAPLDDSGMPKDRFSAEMPDATLATLKIQPSEPRDSAVYFCASGERLAGGRRNNNEQFFGPGTRLTVL.